This T cell receptor beta chain is from a study of T-cell reconstitution after alpha-beta-depleted transplantation in children. Study results and limitations: T-cell counts and diversity at one year post-transplant came mainly from newly produced T cells. TCRbeta diversity was high at day 60 in some patients (a result of surviving recipient T cells and thymic progenitors). Several hundred graft clones that had expanded were reportedly the source of alpha-beta T cells about two months after transplant.

The authors prepared the TCRbeta library with unique molecular identifiers. TCRdb processed the PCR reads anew with MiXCR; each CDR3 protein has one entry. Of fewer than 700,000 distinct CDR3 sequences in the sample, 20% to 25% were seen once. V lost 2 bases and J lost 2, with 16 bases in between. There are 17 residues in the CDR3. This clonotype was recorded many times. The antigen is undetermined. This sequence joins TRBV12-3 or TRBV12-4 and TRBJ1-5; D gene uncertain. The sample was PBMCs, mostly from graft donor cells, taken 360 days after TCRalphabeta/CD19-depleted stem cell transplant. This sequence was found in a boy under two years old who had a stem cell transplant for acute myeloid leukemia, so the T cells may come from the graft donor. The CDR3 loop is CASSLRRAGPGNQPQHF. The CDR3 region has the DNA TGTGCCAGCAGTTTAAGGCGGGCGGGCCCAGGCAATCAGCCCCAGCATTTT.